This T cell receptor (beta chain) was sequenced for a study of regulatory T cells in long-lasting Graves disease. Study results and limitations: Investigators studied peripheral blood only, not thyroid tissue. Favored gene segments in persistent disease were TRBV28, TRBJ1-2 and TRBJ2-5.

This clonotype occurred a few times. Its cognate antigen is unknown. CDR3-region Arm-PCR and iRepertoire HTBI primers produced the TCR beta libraries. TCRdb recomputed calls from the multiplex PCR reads with MiXCR, one row per CDR3 protein. This sample has a few hundred thousand distinct CDR3 sequences, with over 15% found just once. Noted time point: newly diagnosed GD, antithyroid drugs for less than 3 months. Extracted PBMC RNA gave rise to the TCR library. The patients were enrolled through endocrinology in Xi'an, China. The CDR3 consists of 15 residues. The V end lost 3 bases, the J end lost 2 bases, and 12 bases lay between the germline ends. The V gene's germline CDR1 is SGHVS and CDR2 FQNEAQ. The data also belong to a second study, concerning T cells in Graves' hyperthyroidism and ophthalmopathy. That work states: A patient was excluded if there was uncontrolled infection, other autoimmune disease, pregnancy or lactation.

The chain links TRBV7-8 to TRBJ2-3; possible D gene TRBD2, 6 bases. Sequencing used peripheral blood mononuclear cells (PBMCs), obtained at new diagnosis, from a patient treated with antithyroid drugs. The source of this sequence is a man aged 40-50 years with Graves disease. The CDR3 DNA is TGTGCCAGCAGCTTCGGCGGGGTGGCCACAGATACGCAGTATTTT. Its protein product is CASSFGGVATDTQYF.